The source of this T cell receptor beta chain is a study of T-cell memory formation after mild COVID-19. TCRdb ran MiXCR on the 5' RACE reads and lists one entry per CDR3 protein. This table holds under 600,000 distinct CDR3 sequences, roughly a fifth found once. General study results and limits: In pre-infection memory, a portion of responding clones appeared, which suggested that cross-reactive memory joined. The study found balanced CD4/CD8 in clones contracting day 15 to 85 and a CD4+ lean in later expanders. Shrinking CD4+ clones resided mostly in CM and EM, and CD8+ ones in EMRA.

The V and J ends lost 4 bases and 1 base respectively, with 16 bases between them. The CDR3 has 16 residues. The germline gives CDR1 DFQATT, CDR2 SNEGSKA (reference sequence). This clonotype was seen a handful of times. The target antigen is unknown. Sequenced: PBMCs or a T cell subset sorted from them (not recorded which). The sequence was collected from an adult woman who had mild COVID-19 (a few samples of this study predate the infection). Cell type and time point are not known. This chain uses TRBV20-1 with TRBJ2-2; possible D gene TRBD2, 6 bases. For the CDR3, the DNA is TGCAGTGCTACGCCCCTGTTAGCGGTGAACACCGGGGAGCTGTTTTTT. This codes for CSATPLLAVNTGELFF.